This entry describes one T cell receptor beta chain. Its antigen is not identified. The junction departs from the called germline gene at one end, perhaps through a read error. This sample is drawn from a study of naive and memory T cell subsets. An equimolar mix of two oligonucleotides served as the beta constant-region primer for TRBC1 and TRBC2. Nested alpha and beta constant-region primers with the SP2 primer drove four PCR rounds on ligated cDNA. TCRdb ran MiXCR on the UMI-ligation and nested PCR reads and lists one entry per CDR3 protein. The sample includes 150,000 or so distinct CDR3 sequences, roughly 22% of them seen just once. Germline V gene sequence: CDR1 SNHLY, CDR2 FYNNEI. CDR3 size: 12 residues. Findings and caveats of the study: Especially in CD8 cells, naive repertoires contained a few larger clonotypes, possibly CD45RA-re-expressing memory cells.

The clonotype comes from a human donor in good health. The rearrangement joins TRBV2 to TRBJ2-1; 12 bases match TRBD2. Sequenced sample: naive CD4+ T cells from blood. The CDR3 DNA reads TGTGCCAGCAGTGCTAGCGGGAGGGCCCAGGTCTTC. It specifies CASSASGRAQVF.